A single sample is the source of the 9 T cell receptor beta chains below, sequenced in a study of cytomegalovirus exposure and HLA in healthy donors. Vbeta (60) and Jbeta (13) primers were used in the PCR. Clones were read by immunoSEQ multiplex PCR, and TCRdb kept only the in-frame ones, dropping some. Among under 200,000 clones listed, almost 85% were seen once. Specimen: PBMCs. The origin of the receptors is a woman in her fifties or sixties in good health and CMV-seronegative.

DNA of the CDR3: TGTGCCAGCAGTGACTCGACAGGGGGCGGGCAGCCCCAGCATTTT. Protein sequence: CASSDSTGGGQPQHF. The chain carries TRBV25-1 and TRBJ1-5; 10 bases agree with TRBD1. Trimming cost V 3 bases and J 7 bases; bases outside gene matches: 6. The CDR3 is 15 amino acids. Germline V lookup: CDR1 MGHDK, CDR2 SYGVNS.

The chain links TRBV11-2 to TRBJ2-1; D uncertain. This CDR3 region has 13 residues. From germline, CDR1 is SGHAT and CDR2 FQNNGV. V was trimmed by 5 bases and J by 6 bases, leaving 11 bases between them. The CDR3 sequence: CASSLYGLNEQFF. The CDR3 DNA follows: TGTGCCAGCAGCCTTTATGGGCTCAATGAGCAGTTCTTC.

J is TRBJ1-2 and V is TRBV14; D might be TRBD1 (6 bases). Germline CDR1 SGHDN, CDR2 FVKESK. The CDR3 has 16 amino acids. The V end was cut by 4 bases, the J end by 4 bases, with 19 bases between. The CDR3 coding sequence is TGTGCCAGCAGCCGCCAACAGGGTTCCCCGATCTATGGCTACACCTTC. Translation gives CASSRQQGSPIYGYTF. The variable domain in full, completed from reference TRBV14 and TRBJ1-2, reads EAGVTQFPSHSVIEKGQTVTLRCDPISGHDNLYWYRRVMGKEIKFLLHFVKESKQDESGMPNNRFLAERTGGTYSTLKVQPAELEDSGVYFCASSRQQGSPIYGYTFGSGTRLTVV.

Notes on this clone: The sample contains more than one DNA sequence encoding this CDR3. The rearrangement links TRBV7-9 to TRBJ1-1, with a weak D call TRBD1 (6 bases). The CDR3 has 14 amino acids. Trimming stripped 3 bases from V and 0 bases from J, with 8 bases between. Germline V CDR1 and CDR2: SEHNR, FQNEAQ (reference sequence). CDR3 residues: CASSLAGVNTEAFF. In nucleotides, the CDR3 is TGTGCCAGCAGCTTGGCAGGGGTGAACACTGAAGCTTTCTTT.

On this clone itself: At one end the junction does not follow the germline gene, possibly because of a read error. The chain links TRBV11-3 to TRBJ2-2, with a possible D match to TRBD2 (6 bases). CDR1 is SGHNT, CDR2 YENEEA, per germline. This CDR3 has 15 amino acids. The CDR3 DNA sequence: TGTGCCAGCGGCTTAGTTAGCGGGAACACCGGGGAGCTGTTTTTT. Its translation: CASGLVSGNTGELFF.

In this sample, this clone turned up once. The V call is TRBV29-1, the J call TRBJ2-3; weak D call: TRBD2 (6 bases). CDR3 length: 13 residues. Germline lookup yields CDR1 SQVTM and CDR2 ANQGSEA. V was pared by 8 bases and J by 2 bases, with 14 bases between. CDR3 amino acids: CSFRDFITDTQYF. The CDR3 coding sequence is TGCAGCTTTCGGGACTTCATCACAGATACGCAGTATTTT.

This clone was seen a few times. The CDR3 nucleotides read TGTGCCAGCGGCCTCGTGGGCGGGCAAGAGACCCAGTACTTC. It is translated as CASGLVGGQETQYF. The chain combines TRBV6-6 with TRBJ2-5, with TRBD2 as a possible D gene (5 bases). Germline V gives CDR1 MNHNY, CDR2 SVGAGI (reference sequence). The CDR3 covers 14 residues. Trimming took 8 bases from V and 2 from J, leaving 15 bases between them.

This clone was recorded only once. The chain has TRBV10-3 and TRBJ2-3; possible D gene TRBD1, 6 bases. This CDR3 region has 14 residues. The V gene lost 10 bases and the J gene lost 1 base, with 15 bases spanning the gap. Germline lookup yields CDR1 ENHRY and CDR2 SYGVKD. CDR3 loop: CATLRDIGTDTQYF. CDR3 bases: TGTGCCACCCTCCGGGACATAGGCACAGATACGCAGTATTTT.

This sequence joins TRBV27 and TRBJ2-7; 8 bases fit TRBD1. The CDR3 runs to 15 residues. Germline V gene lookup returns CDR1 MNHEY and CDR2 SMNVEV (reference sequence). Trimming removed 6 bases from V and 1 base from J; junction bases left unmatched: 8. The CDR3: CASRPQRQGSYEQYF. CDR3 nucleotide sequence: TGTGCCAGCAGGCCCCAACGACAGGGGTCCTACGAGCAGTACTTC.